The source of this TCR beta chain is a study of cytomegalovirus exposure and HLA in healthy donors. Study findings and constraints: A cluster of highly shared sequence variants was likely a sequencing artifact. The study recorded over 150 TCR beta chains that were cytomegalovirus-associated. The authors later linked a missense DCLRE1C variant to TCR beta V- and J-gene trimming.

V lost 5 bases, J lost 2 bases, and 5 bases stayed unmatched. The CDR3 covers 15 residues. CDR1 is LNHDA and CDR2 is SQIVND in the germline V gene (reference sequence). PCR involved 60 Vbeta and 13 Jbeta primers. Profiled with immunoSEQ multiplex PCR; TCRdb holds only in-frame clones, not every one. This table holds some 85,000 clones, over 60% found once. This clone was observed a single time. Its specificity is unknown. The sequence came from a man between 35 and 55 years old in good health and CMV-seronegative. Sequences were obtained from PBMCs. The J gene is TRBJ2-3, the V gene TRBV19; 9 bases align to TRBD2. The CDR3 nucleotides are TGTGCCAGTAGTTATAGCGGGGGTAACACAGATACGCAGTATTTT. It is translated as CASSYSGGNTDTQYF.